One and the same sample provided the 11 T cell receptor beta chains below, sequenced in a study of blood T cell repertoires in COVID-19 (dated by TCRdb to the early 2020s). The library was generated by the immunoSEQ multiplex PCR assay. The source is immuneACCESS, and TCRdb retained only in-frame sequences with V and J called. Part of the clones is not carried over; for the studies checked, unresolved V genes explain less than half of this, and the remainder is unexplained. The sample yields 130,000 or so clones; around 88% were counted once. 5.5% to 6.5% of the sample belongs to the ten largest clones. Material for sequencing was peripheral blood. The receptors derive from a man older than 75 with active or convalescent COVID-19.

V gene TRBV6-2 or TRBV6-3 combines with J gene TRBJ1-2; TRBD1 aligns across 7 bases. The germline V gene has CDR1 MNHEY and CDR2 SVGEGT. The J segment lost 8 bases and the V segment lost 5 bases, leaving 8 bases of the junction unmatched. This CDR3 is 13 amino acids long. CDR3 sequence: CASSKWDSSGYTF. Here the CDR3 DNA reads TGTGCCAGCAGTAAATGGGACAGTTCCGGCTACACCTTC.

The chain carries TRBV7-2 and TRBJ2-7, with 12 nucleotides matching TRBD1. This CDR3 contains 16 residues. Germline assignment: CDR1 SGHTA and CDR2 FQGNSA. Germline trimming cut 4 bases from V and 5 bases from J; bases unmatched to any gene: 9. Here the CDR3 reads CASSSRRGTGGDEQYF. CDR3 DNA sequence: TGTGCCAGCAGCTCGCGCAGGGGGACAGGGGGCGACGAGCAGTACTTC.

The chain has TRBV6-6 and TRBJ1-6, with 10 bases lining up with TRBD1. Germline CDR1 is MNHNY and CDR2 is SVGAGI (reference sequence). The J segment lost 9 bases and the V segment lost 2 bases, leaving 1 base of the junction unmatched. This CDR3 comprises 14 residues. The CDR3: CASSYDRGLSPLHF. The DNA of the CDR3 is TGTGCCAGCAGTTACGACAGGGGGCTTTCACCCCTCCACTTT.

V usage is TRBV28 and J usage is TRBJ1-5; 8 bases are a match to TRBD1. Germline CDR1 and CDR2: MDHEN and SYDVKM. The CDR3 runs to 15 residues. V was clipped by 5 bases and J by 4 bases; unmatched bases: 7. The CDR3 bases are TGTGCCAGCAGTCCAGGGGACAGGCGGAATCAGCCCCAGCATTTT. Protein sequence: CASSPGDRRNQPQHF.

The rearrangement links TRBV30 to TRBJ1-3; D unresolved. Germline-derived CDR1 and CDR2 are GTSNPN and SVGIG (reference sequence). The CDR3 has 13 residues. CDR3 sequence (DNA): TGTGCTGCGCAAAAGAGCTCTGGAAACACCATATATTTT. Residues: CAAQKSSGNTIYF.

In this sample, this clone turned up many times. This rearrangement joins TRBV6-2 or TRBV6-3 to TRBJ2-1, with TRBD2 matching 11 bases. Germline V gives CDR1 MNHEY, CDR2 SVGEGT. V trimming: 6 bases; J trimming: 4 bases; junction bases outside the gene matches: 5. The CDR3 length is 15 residues. CDR3: CASSSSGGLYNEQFF. CDR3 nucleotide sequence: TGTGCCAGCAGCTCTAGCGGGGGGCTTTACAATGAGCAGTTCTTC.

V is TRBV13 and J is TRBJ2-7; D is possibly TRBD1 (6 bases). Germline assignment: CDR1 PRHDT and CDR2 FYEKMQ (reference sequence). Trimming left V 3 bases short and J 4 bases short, with 13 bases between. The CDR3 has 14 residues. The CDR3 is CASSFRDIQYEQYF. CDR3 sequence (DNA): TGTGCCAGCAGCTTCCGGGACATACAGTACGAGCAGTACTTC.

This rearrangement joins TRBV7-3 to TRBJ2-3; 11 bases fit TRBD1. With V trimmed by 5 bases and J by 5 bases, 9 bases remained unmatched. The CDR3 has 16 residues. CDR1 is SGHTA, CDR2 FQGTGA, per germline. CDR3 DNA: TGTGCCAGCAGCAAAAGAGGACAGGGGGCCGGAGATACGCAGTATTTT. It codes for CASSKRGQGAGDTQYF. The whole variable domain, remainder taken from reference TRBV7-3 and TRBJ2-3, is GAGVSQTPSNKVTEKGKYVELRCDPISGHTALYWYRQSLGQGPEFLIYFQGTGAADDSGLPNDRFFAVRPEGSVSTLKIQRTERGDSAVYLCASSKRGQGAGDTQYFGPGTRLTVL.

This chain connects TRBV20-1 to TRBJ1-2; a possible D gene is TRBD1 (5 bases). The CDR3 totals 11 residues. In germline, CDR1 is DFQATT, CDR2 SNEGSKA (reference sequence). V lost 5 bases and J lost 6, with 10 bases in between. CDR3 residues: CSAVGLDGYTF. As DNA, the CDR3 is TGCAGTGCTGTGGGGCTTGATGGCTACACCTTC.

The rearrangement uses TRBV6-5 and TRBJ1-1; D gene unclear. V was trimmed by 0 bases and J by 0 bases, leaving 8 bases between them. The germline V gene has CDR1 MNHEY and CDR2 SVGAGI. The CDR3 is 15 amino acids. This CDR3 reads CASSYSIALNTEAFF. The DNA of the CDR3 is TGTGCCAGCAGTTACTCGATAGCGCTGAACACTGAAGCTTTCTTT.

The chain joins TRBV9 to TRBJ2-2; 8 bases line up with TRBD2. Germline trimming cut 6 bases from V and 5 bases from J; bases unmatched to any gene: 9. This CDR3 is 15 amino acids long. CDR1 SGDLS and CDR2 YYNGEE come from the germline V gene. The CDR3 coding sequence is TGTGCCAGCACTGGGGGCGCGGGGGGAACCGGGGAGCTGTTTTTT. Encoded protein: CASTGGAGGTGELFF.